This T cell receptor beta chain comes out of a study of vaccination and CD4 T cells after COVID-19. Scientists ran DNA taken from cultured CD4+ T cells through the Oncomine TCR Beta short-read assay for sequencing. Via MiXCR, TCRdb re-called the PCR reads, giving one row per CDR3 protein. The top ten hold 13% of the sample, which has about 21,000 distinct CDR3 sequences, approximately 48% seen once. On this clonotype itself: Its antigen is unidentified.

General study findings and limits: SARS-CoV-2-reactive clonotypes rose nonsignificantly, with the median going from roughly 19 to 38.

V was pared by 7 bases and J by 4 bases, with 11 bases of the junction left unmatched. CDR1 and CDR2 from the germline V gene are LNHDA and SQIVND (reference sequence). The CDR3 contains 15 residues. The treatment denotes: approximately nine-day PBMC culture with coronavirus spike peptide pools or control peptides (ViraFEST assay). Positive PCR tests dated from March to December 2020, predating US Alpha, Beta and Delta variants. Sequencing was carried out using cultured CD4+ T cells from blood. The receptor was isolated from a human donor with COVID-19. The V gene is TRBV19, the J gene TRBJ2-7; 9 bases fit TRBD1. The CDR3 bases are TGTGCCAGTACGCCTCGCCGGGACAGGGCGTACGAGCAGTACTTC. Its protein product is CASTPRRDRAYEQYF.